Shown below are 14 T cell receptor beta chains from a single sample sequenced in a study of T cell responses to AZD1222 COVID-19 vaccine. Libraries were prepared by immunoSEQ multiplex PCR; TCRdb keeps only in-frame clonotypes and omits some of them. This table has approximately 180,000 clones, around 92% appearing once. The sequencing used peripheral blood, collected on day 0 of AZD1222 vaccination. All receptors come from an adult in good health.

In DNA, the CDR3 is TGTGCCAGCAGAACAACGGGACAAAATAATTCACCCCTCCACTTT. Translation: CASRTTGQNNSPLHF. The gene calls are TRBV3-1 (or the pseudogene TRBV3-2) and TRBJ1-6; possible D gene TRBD1, 6 bases. Germline CDR1 and CDR2: LGHDT and YNNKEL (reference sequence). This CDR3 region has 15 residues. V was clipped by 6 bases and J by 5 bases, with 14 bases between them.

The V and J genes are TRBV6-9 and TRBJ2-1, with D possibly being TRBD1 (6 bases). The V gene's germline CDR1 is MNHGY and CDR2 SVAAGI. Trimming pared 2 bases from V and 3 bases from J, leaving 11 bases between. The CDR3 has 15 residues. CDR3 DNA sequence: TGTGCCAGCAGTTATGGGGTCAGGGGCTACAATGAGCAGTTCTTC. Translation: CASSYGVRGYNEQFF.

The chain is built from TRBV10-1 and TRBJ2-7, with 8 bases matching TRBD2. Germline CDR1 and CDR2: WNHNN and SYGVQD (reference sequence). The V and J ends lost 0 bases and 5 bases, in that order; junction bases with no gene match: 9. There are 16 residues in the CDR3. CDR3 sequence: CASSESRTSITNEQYF. The CDR3 DNA sequence: TGCGCCAGCAGTGAGTCGAGGACTAGCATCACCAACGAGCAGTACTTC.

The count of this clone is one. The genes are TRBV18 and TRBJ2-7; 16 bases are a match to TRBD2. CDR3 length: 18 residues. Germline V CDR1 and CDR2: KGHSH, LQKENI. The V and J ends lost 3 bases and 5 bases, in that order; junction bases with no gene match: 10. The CDR3 here is CASSPLGTSGRVLHEQYF. CDR3 nucleotide sequence: TGTGCCAGCTCACCTCTGGGGACTAGCGGGAGGGTCCTCCACGAGCAGTACTTC. Using reference TRBV18 and TRBJ2-7 for the parts outside the CDR3, the full variable domain is NAGVMQNPRHLVRRRGQEARLRCSPMKGHSHVYWYRQLPEEGLKFMVYLQKENIIDESGMPKERFSAEFPKEGPSILRIQQVVRGDSAAYFCASSPLGTSGRVLHEQYFGPGTRLTVT.

The table lists this clone with a count of one. The chain uses TRBV19 and TRBJ2-7; 12 bases are a match to TRBD2. Germline V lookup: CDR1 LNHDA, CDR2 SQIVND (reference sequence). The CDR3 runs to 16 residues. V was clipped by 3 bases and J by 2 bases; unmatched bases: 5. CDR3 bases: TGTGCCAGTAGTATGAGTAGACTAGCGGGGGCCTACGAGCAGTACTTC. This translates into CASSMSRLAGAYEQYF.

The V gene is TRBV11-2, the J gene TRBJ1-2; no clear D. Germline values: CDR1 SGHAT, CDR2 FQNNGV. The CDR3 is made up of 15 amino acids. The V gene lost 0 bases and the J gene lost 2 bases, with 10 bases spanning the gap. This chain's CDR3 is CASSLEFGFNYGYTF. The DNA for the CDR3 is TGTGCCAGCAGCTTAGAATTTGGATTCAACTATGGCTACACCTTC.

This chain links TRBV5-1 with TRBJ2-7; perhaps TRBD1 as D (5 bases). CDR3 length: 15 amino acids. V gave up 0 bases and J gave up 3 bases, with 13 bases separating them. CDR1 SGHRS and CDR2 YFSETQ come from the germline V gene. The CDR3 nucleotides read TGCGCCAGCAGCTTGGCCTTTGGACAAGACTACGAGCAGTACGTC. Translation: CASSLAFGQDYEQYV.

The V call is TRBV15, the J call TRBJ2-5; a possible D gene is TRBD2 (6 bases). In germline, CDR1 is LNHNV, CDR2 YYDKDF (reference sequence). This CDR3 region has 14 residues. Trimming shortened V by 3 bases and J by 5 bases, and 13 bases separated the two germline ends. This CDR3 reads CATSRGGPGETQYF. For the CDR3, the DNA is TGTGCCACCAGCAGGGGGGGACCCGGGGAGACCCAGTACTTC. Full variable domain (outside the CDR3, taken from reference TRBV15 and TRBJ2-5): DAMVIQNPRYQVTQFGKPVTLSCSQTLNHNVMYWYQQKSSQAPKLLFHYYDKDFNNEADTPDNFQSRRPNTSFCFLDIRSPGLGDTAMYLCATSRGGPGETQYFGPGTRLLVL.

The rearrangement joins TRBV18 to TRBJ2-3; D remains ambiguous. Germline CDR1 KGHSH, CDR2 LQKENI. Between the trimmed V and J ends, which lost 1 base and 6 bases, there was a span of 8 bases. This CDR3 comprises 13 residues. CDR3 in amino acids: CASSPQSEDTQYF. CDR3 coding DNA: TGTGCCAGCTCACCACAATCTGAGGATACGCAGTATTTT.

The rearrangement links TRBV27 to TRBJ2-7, with 8 bases that match TRBD2. The germline CDR1 and CDR2 sequences are MNHEY and SMNVEV (reference sequence). Trimming at V came to 6 bases and at J to 0 bases, leaving 7 bases not matched to a gene. This CDR3 region has 15 residues. CDR3 sequence reads: CASSPGGASSYEQYF. DNA for the CDR3: TGTGCCAGCAGCCCCGGGGGGGCGAGCTCCTACGAGCAGTACTTC.

This sequence joins TRBV6-4 and TRBJ2-3, with D uncertain. Looked up from germline, CDR1 is MRHNA and CDR2 is SNTAGT. Trimming stripped 5 bases from V and 4 bases from J, with 13 bases between. The CDR3 consists of 14 residues. The CDR3 is CASSPGAGSDTQYF. As DNA, the CDR3 is TGTGCCAGCAGTCCCGGTGCCGGGTCAGATACGCAGTATTTT.

This sequence joins TRBV5-1 and TRBJ2-7, with 12 bases aligning to TRBD2. The length of the CDR3 is 14 residues. With V trimmed by 8 bases and J by 2 bases, 5 bases remained unmatched. Germline V gives CDR1 SGHRS, CDR2 YFSETQ. As DNA, the CDR3 is TGCGCCAGTGGGACTAGCGGGCTAACCTACGAGCAGTACTTC. Residues: CASGTSGLTYEQYF.

Here the CDR3 DNA reads TGTGCCAGCAGCGCAGGGGGGGAAATCTATGGCTACACCTTC. As protein: CASSAGGEIYGYTF. V usage is TRBV9 and J usage is TRBJ1-2; 7 bases agree with TRBD1. The ends lost 3 bases at V and 4 bases at J; junction bases unmatched: 6. The CDR3 is made up of 14 amino acids. CDR1 is SGDLS and CDR2 is YYNGEE in the germline V gene.

The chain has TRBV24-1 and TRBJ2-2; the D gene is possibly TRBD2 (5 bases). Germline V gene lookup returns CDR1 KGHDR and CDR2 SFDVKD. Trimming removed 2 bases at V and 2 bases at J, with 11 bases between. The CDR3 spans 16 residues. This CDR3 reads CATSDSWRFNTGELFF. The CDR3 DNA follows: TGTGCCACCAGTGATTCGTGGAGGTTCAACACCGGGGAGCTGTTTTTT.